This TCR beta chain was observed in a study of cytomegalovirus exposure and HLA in healthy donors. As regards this clone: The target antigen is unknown.

PCR employed 60 Vbeta and 13 Jbeta primers. Clones were read by immunoSEQ multiplex PCR, and TCRdb kept only the in-frame ones, dropping some. The table lists more than 95,000 clones, approximately 70% of them singletons. V was shortened by 2 bases and J by 1 base, with 9 bases between the two germline ends. In germline, CDR1 is MNHEY, CDR2 SMNVEV (reference sequence). The CDR3 is made up of 14 amino acids. Overall study results and limits: In vitro checks showed that a few CMV-associated chains really do target CMV antigens. Rarity characterized most TCR sequences, yet some public TCRs appeared in many donors.

This clonotype was sampled from a woman aged 50 to 65 in good health and CMV-seronegative. This sequence joins TRBV27 and TRBJ2-7; unclear D gene. Material: PBMCs. The CDR3: CASSLISGSYEQYF. For the CDR3, the DNA is TGTGCCAGCAGTTTAATTTCCGGGTCCTACGAGCAGTACTTC.